The 24 T cell receptor beta chains presented below share a single source sample, sequenced in a study of T cell responses to AZD1222 COVID-19 vaccine. Measured with immunoSEQ multiplex PCR; TCRdb has only the in-frame clones, and not every one. The repertoire includes about 150,000 clones, around 93% of them detected once, and about 4.4% sits in the top ten. This material consisted of peripheral blood, taken on day 0 of AZD1222 vaccination. Receptors were obtained from an adult in good health.

The chain carries TRBV28 and TRBJ1-3, with D uncertain. Germline V gene lookup returns CDR1 MDHEN and CDR2 SYDVKM. Between the trimmed V and J ends, which lost 5 bases and 2 bases, there was a span of 19 bases. The CDR3 has 17 amino acids. CDR3 protein: CASSPREPLGPGNTIYF. Written as DNA, the CDR3 is TGTGCCAGCAGTCCCCGAGAACCCCTAGGACCTGGAAACACCATATATTTT.

This chain connects TRBV7-9 to TRBJ2-5; D may be TRBD2 (6 bases). The CDR3 extends over 14 amino acids. Trimming stripped 4 bases from V and 1 base from J, with 10 bases between. Germline V gene lookup returns CDR1 SEHNR and CDR2 FQNEAQ (reference sequence). This chain's CDR3 is CASSSTGVQETQYF. CDR3 DNA sequence: TGTGCCAGCAGCTCCACGGGAGTCCAAGAGACCCAGTACTTC.

This chain joins TRBV30 and TRBJ1-1; 7 nucleotides match TRBD1. Germline trimming cut 1 base from V and 1 base from J; bases unmatched to any gene: 9. The CDR3 spans 16 residues. Germline V gives CDR1 GTSNPN, CDR2 SVGIG (reference sequence). CDR3 sequence: CAWSGGTDNRNTEAFF. CDR3 sequence (DNA): TGTGCCTGGAGTGGAGGGACAGACAATCGGAACACTGAAGCTTTCTTT. Full variable domain (remainder filled in from reference TRBV30 and TRBJ1-1): SQTIHQWPATLVQPVGSPLSLECTVEGTSNPNLYWYRQAAGRGLQLLFYSVGIGQISSEVPQNLSASRPQDRQFILSSKKLLLSDSGFYLCAWSGGTDNRNTEAFFGQGTRLTVV.

The chain combines TRBV11-2 with TRBJ1-2, with unresolved D. Germline loops: CDR1 SGHAT, CDR2 FQNNGV. The CDR3 sequence is 12 residues long. Trimming removed 7 bases at V and 4 bases at J, with 10 bases between. CDR3 DNA: TGTGCCAGCAAATTCGACACCTATGGCTACACCTTC. It codes for CASKFDTYGYTF.

V is TRBV28 and J is TRBJ1-4, with D maybe TRBD1 (5 bases). The germline gives CDR1 MDHEN, CDR2 SYDVKM. The CDR3 has 14 amino acids. V lost 2 bases and J 6 bases, leaving 10 bases between the germline ends. In nucleotides, the CDR3 is TGTGCCAGCAGTTTAGCGGGGACGGATGAAAAACTGTTTTTT. This codes for CASSLAGTDEKLFF.

This sequence joins TRBV28 and TRBJ1-6; no definite D call. CDR1 and CDR2 from the germline V gene are MDHEN and SYDVKM. The CDR3 has 13 residues. V lost 7 bases and J 10 bases, leaving 14 bases between the germline ends. CDR3 loop: CASIGDLRSPLHF. DNA for the CDR3: TGTGCCAGCATTGGGGATTTGAGATCACCCCTCCACTTT.

This clone was picked up one time. The chain joins TRBV14 to TRBJ2-3; 10 nucleotides match TRBD2. CDR1 and CDR2 (germline): SGHDN, FVKESK. The CDR3 spans 16 residues. V was pared by 1 base and J by 1 base, with 2 bases of the junction left unmatched. This CDR3 reads CASSQGLAGGTDTQYF. In DNA, the CDR3 is TGTGCCAGCAGCCAAGGTCTAGCGGGGGGCACAGATACGCAGTATTTT.

This clone appeared once. The V call is TRBV11-3, the J call TRBJ1-1, with D perhaps matching TRBD1 (6 bases). Between the trimmed V and J ends, which lost 3 bases and 0 bases, there was a span of 14 bases. This CDR3 is built from 16 residues. Germline values: CDR1 SGHNT, CDR2 YENEEA. The CDR3 DNA follows: TGTGCCAGCAGCTTCTTACCGGGGGGCGTGAACACTGAAGCTTTCTTT. It specifies CASSFLPGGVNTEAFF.

The V call is TRBV24-1, the J call TRBJ2-6; D gene uncertain. With 7 bases removed from V and 3 bases from J, the gap between germline ends came to 6 bases. Germline assignment: CDR1 KGHDR and CDR2 SFDVKD. The CDR3 length is 13 residues. CDR3 amino acids: CATSTGGANVLTF. CDR3 nucleotides: TGTGCCACCAGCACCGGTGGGGCCAACGTCCTGACTTTC.

The chain couples TRBV5-5 to TRBJ1-6, with D maybe TRBD1 (5 bases). CDR1 is SGHKS and CDR2 is YYEKEE in the germline V gene (reference sequence). This CDR3 is built from 15 residues. The V end was cut by 2 bases, the J end by 3 bases, with 9 bases between. The CDR3 is CASSLVQVYNSPLHF. CDR3 sequence (DNA): TGTGCCAGCAGCTTAGTACAGGTCTATAATTCACCCCTCCACTTT.

In nucleotides, the CDR3 is TGTGCCAGCTCAGCCTCGAAGCAGTTTGCAACTAATGAAAAACTGTTTTTT. It codes for CASSASKQFATNEKLFF. The chain combines TRBV18 with TRBJ1-4; D is unclear. Germline values: CDR1 KGHSH, CDR2 LQKENI. This CDR3 contains 17 residues. V was cut by 5 bases and J by 0 bases, with 16 bases left in between.

This chain uses TRBV28 with TRBJ1-4, with D uncertain. The germline V and J ends were trimmed by 5 bases and 1 base, with 11 bases remaining between them. CDR1 MDHEN and CDR2 SYDVKM come from the germline V gene. This CDR3 has 15 amino acids. This CDR3 is CASSLGFRTNEKLFF. For the CDR3, the DNA is TGTGCCAGCAGTCTGGGGTTCAGAACTAATGAAAAACTGTTTTTT.

The CDR3 region is CASSPGGGGRRSSYNSPLHF. In DNA form, the CDR3 reads TGTGCCAGCAGTCCCGGCGGGGGGGGCCGACGAAGCTCCTATAATTCACCCCTCCACTTT. The V call is TRBV28, the J call TRBJ1-6; possibly TRBD1 for D (6 bases). The V gene lost 5 bases and the J gene lost 0 bases, with 23 bases spanning the gap. There are 20 residues in the CDR3. CDR1 MDHEN and CDR2 SYDVKM come from the germline V gene.

The chain is built from TRBV5-1 and TRBJ2-1; D tentatively reads TRBD1 or TRBD2 (5 bases each). Germline V CDR1 and CDR2: SGHRS, YFSETQ. V was clipped by 2 bases and J by 4 bases, with 13 bases between them. The CDR3 spans 15 residues. The CDR3 DNA reads TGCGCCAGCAGCTTCCCTAGTGAGGGGTACAATGAGCAGTTCTTC. Its protein product is CASSFPSEGYNEQFF.

The chain carries TRBV6-6 and TRBJ2-1; no reliable D call. The ends were cut back, 6 bases at V and 0 bases at J, with 12 bases in the middle. CDR1 and CDR2 (germline): MNHNY, SVGAGI (reference sequence). The CDR3 consists of 15 residues. CDR3 sequence (DNA): TGTGCCAGCAGCCAATACAGAAGCTCCTACAATGAGCAGTTCTTC. This encodes CASSQYRSSYNEQFF.

Remarks on this clone: The identical CDR3 is also encoded by other nucleotide sequences in the sample. The chain has TRBV7-3 and TRBJ2-5; D unclear. The germline CDR1 and CDR2 sequences are SGHTA and FQGTGA. The CDR3 runs to 12 residues. V shed 3 bases and J shed 4 bases, with 6 bases lying between them. The CDR3 here is CASSFPGETQYF. The CDR3 region has the DNA TGTGCCAGCAGCTTCCCCGGAGAGACCCAGTACTTC.

The CDR3 here is CASSFQGQGETQYF. CDR3 bases: TGTGCCAGCAGCTTCCAGGGCCAGGGGGAGACCCAGTACTTC. The chain links TRBV5-8 to TRBJ2-5; possible D gene TRBD1, 6 bases. V lost 2 bases, J lost 5 bases, and 13 bases lay in between. This CDR3 has 14 residues. In germline, CDR1 is SGHTS, CDR2 YDEGEE.

The J gene is TRBJ1-5, the V gene TRBV19; TRBD1 agrees at 7 bases. There are 13 residues in the CDR3. Germline lookup yields CDR1 LNHDA and CDR2 SQIVND (reference sequence). The ends lost 6 bases at V and 7 bases at J; junction bases unmatched: 6. CDR3 amino acids: CASSTTGHQPQHF. DNA of the CDR3: TGTGCCAGTAGCACGACAGGGCACCAGCCCCAGCATTTT.

V usage is TRBV4-1 and J usage is TRBJ1-1; no reliable D call. CDR3 length equals 13 residues. Germline V gives CDR1 MGHRA, CDR2 YSYEKL. The V gene lost 3 bases and the J gene lost 0 bases, with 5 bases spanning the gap. The DNA of the CDR3 is TGCGCCAGCAGCCATCCTCTGAACACTGAAGCTTTCTTT. It encodes CASSHPLNTEAFF.

This clone came up once. The chain uses TRBV18 and TRBJ1-1, with 7 bases lining up with TRBD1. After removal of 4 bases from V and 4 bases from J, the junction contained 9 bases not matched to a gene. CDR3 length equals 15 residues. Per germline, CDR1 KGHSH and CDR2 LQKENI. The CDR3 here is CASSLLLTGPTEAFF. The CDR3 nucleotides read TGTGCCAGCTCACTCCTATTGACAGGGCCCACTGAAGCTTTCTTT.

The V and J genes are TRBV28 and TRBJ2-7, with 7 nucleotides matching TRBD2. V lost 3 bases, J lost 5 bases, and 10 bases stayed unmatched. CDR3 length: 15 residues. The germline CDR1 and CDR2 sequences are MDHEN and SYDVKM. The CDR3 coding sequence is TGTGCCAGCAGTTTGAGCTTGGGGGAGGGAAACGAGCAGTACTTC. Translation: CASSLSLGEGNEQYF.

V and J are TRBV13 and TRBJ2-5; D gene unclear. V lost 2 bases to trimming and J lost 2 bases, with 9 bases between them. The germline V gene encodes CDR1 PRHDT and CDR2 FYEKMQ (reference sequence). This CDR3 has 14 residues. The CDR3 DNA sequence: TGTGCCAGCAGCTTAAGAGGTCAGCAAGAGACCCAGTACTTC. Amino acids: CASSLRGQQETQYF.

The gene calls are TRBV7-3 and TRBJ2-1; D is perhaps TRBD1 or TRBD2 (5 bases each). V dropped 0 bases and J dropped 7 bases, with 13 bases sitting between them. Germline loops: CDR1 SGHTA, CDR2 FQGTGA. The CDR3 totals 15 residues. DNA of the CDR3: TGTGCCAGCAGCTTAACCTTCGGGACCCCTAATGAGCAGTTCTTC. Translated, it gives CASSLTFGTPNEQFF.

The gene calls are TRBV28 and TRBJ2-7; possible D gene TRBD1, 6 bases. Germline V gives CDR1 MDHEN, CDR2 SYDVKM. There are 15 residues in the CDR3. The V end lost 6 bases, the J end lost 3 bases, and 18 bases lay between the germline ends. CDR3 region: CASSPRGAYFYEQYF. DNA of the CDR3: TGTGCCAGCAGCCCCAGGGGCGCCTATTTCTACGAGCAGTACTTC. Complete variable domain (other parts from reference TRBV28 and TRBJ2-7): DVKVTQSSRYLVKRTGEKVFLECVQDMDHENMFWYRQDPGLGLRLIYFSYDVKMKEKGDIPEGYSVSREKKERFSLILESASTNQTSMYLCASSPRGAYFYEQYFGPGTRLTVT.